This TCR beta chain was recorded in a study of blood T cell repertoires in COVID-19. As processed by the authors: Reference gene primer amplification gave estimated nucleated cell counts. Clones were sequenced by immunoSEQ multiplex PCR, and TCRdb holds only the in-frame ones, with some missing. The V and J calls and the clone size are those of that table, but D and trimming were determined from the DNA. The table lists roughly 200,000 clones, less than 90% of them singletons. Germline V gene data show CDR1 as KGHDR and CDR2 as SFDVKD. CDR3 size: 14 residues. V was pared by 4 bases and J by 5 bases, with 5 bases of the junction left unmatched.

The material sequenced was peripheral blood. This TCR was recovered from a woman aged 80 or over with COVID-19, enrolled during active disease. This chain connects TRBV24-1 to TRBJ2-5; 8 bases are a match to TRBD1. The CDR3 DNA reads TGTGCCACCAGTGACTCAGGGGGCGCGGAGACCCAGTACTTC. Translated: CATSDSGGAETQYF.